A selection of T cell receptor beta chains follows, all from one sample in a study of T-cell reconstitution after alpha-beta-depleted transplantation in children. TCRdb re-called the PCR reads with MiXCR, one entry per CDR3 protein. Found here are 440,000 or so distinct CDR3 sequences, around two fifths of them singletons; the top ten hold 27%. The specimen comprised PBMCs, sampled before TCRalphabeta/CD19-depleted stem cell transplant. These receptors all stem from a girl aged 2-10 years with aplastic anemia, due to receive a stem cell transplant. Both conserved end residues are part of each CDR3. D genes are given only for firm matches. Rows give clone size only sometimes, using once, few, many, or a class for an expanded clone.

J: TRBJ2-7
V: TRBV7-2
size: NA
length: 16
D: NA
DNA: TGTGCCAGCAGCATAGTGGAGGGTTCAGCTTCCTACGAGCAGTACTTC
CDR3: CASSIVEGSASYEQYF

J: TRBJ2-2
V: TRBV7-2
size: many
length: 16
D: NA
DNA: TGTGCCAGCAGCTTAGAGCTAGCAGGGGTTACCGGGGAGCTGTTTTTT
CDR3: CASSLELAGVTGELFF

J: TRBJ2-3
V: TRBV29-1
size: once
length: 13
D: TRBD1
DNA: TGCAGCGCCGGGGACAGAGGTACAGATACGCAGTATTTT
CDR3: CSAGDRGTDTQYF

J: TRBJ2-1
V: TRBV6-1
size: NA
length: 16
D: TRBD2
DNA: TGTGCCAGCAGTGCGCAACTAGCGGGAGGTTTGGGTGAGCAGTTCTTC
CDR3: CASSAQLAGGLGEQFF

J: TRBJ1-5
V: TRBV19
size: NA
length: 16
D: TRBD1
DNA: TGTGCCAGTAGTCCTCGGACAGGGGGCTTGGGTCAGCCCCAGCATTTT
CDR3: CASSPRTGGLGQPQHF

J: TRBJ2-1
V: TRBV7-8
size: NA
length: 16
D: TRBD2
DNA: TGTGCCAGCAGCTCCCTCGGGACTAGCGGACCCAATGAGCAGTTCTTC
CDR3: CASSSLGTSGPNEQFF

J: TRBJ2-3
V: TRBV13
size: once
length: 16
D: NA
DNA: TGTGCCAGCAGCCCAGCTAGAGAGTCTAGCACAGATACGCAGTATTTT
CDR3: CASSPARESSTDTQYF

J: TRBJ1-1
V: TRBV7-9
size: few
length: 15
D: NA
DNA: TGTGCCAGCTTTAATCCGGGCGGCATGAACACTGAAGCTTTCTTT
CDR3: CASFNPGGMNTEAFF

J: TRBJ1-2
V: TRBV6-1
size: NA
length: 15
D: TRBD1
DNA: TGTGCCAGCAGTCCCCCGGGACAGGGAACCTATGGCTACACCTTC
CDR3: CASSPPGQGTYGYTF

J: TRBJ2-1
V: TRBV12-3/TRBV12-4
size: NA
length: 14
D: TRBD1
DNA: TGTGCCAGCAGTCCCGGGACAGGGTCCAATGAGCAGTTCTTC
CDR3: CASSPGTGSNEQFF

J: TRBJ2-5
V: TRBV28
size: NA
length: 14
D: NA
DNA: TGTGCCAGCAGTGACGTCGGGCAGGGCGAGACCCAGTACTTC
CDR3: CASSDVGQGETQYF

J: TRBJ2-4
V: TRBV7-9
size: NA
length: 16
D: TRBD1
DNA: TGTGCCAGCAGCTTAAGTTGGACAGGGGTCAAAAACATTCAGTACTTC
CDR3: CASSLSWTGVKNIQYF